The next 21 T cell receptor beta chains were all read from a single sample in a study of CD8+ T cells in alopecia areata. In each case, RNA was isolated and then reverse transcribed into cDNA as the sequencing template. The repertoire was sequenced with immunoSEQ multiplex PCR; TCRdb's copy has only in-frame clones and lacks some. The sample holds approximately 59,000 clones, 45% to 50% seen once. Specimen: CD8+ T cells sorted from blood, collected at week 0. Receptor source: a human donor with alopecia areata.

The V and J genes are TRBV7-9 and TRBJ2-7, with D unresolved. Germline V gives CDR1 SEHNR, CDR2 FQNEAQ (reference sequence). This CDR3 spans 13 amino acids. Trimming stripped 5 bases from V and 6 bases from J, with 14 bases between. The CDR3 DNA reads as TGTGCCAGCAGCCCCTATGCGCGATTCGAGCAGTACTTC. Amino acid sequence: CASSPYARFEQYF.

This chain links TRBV29-1 with TRBJ2-1; 7 nucleotides agree with TRBD2. The germline gives CDR1 SQVTM, CDR2 ANQGSEA. With 3 bases clipped from V and 6 bases from J, the junction kept 5 bases outside the gene matches. The CDR3 runs to 13 residues. This CDR3 reads CSVDGGSLNEQFF. CDR3 bases: TGCAGCGTTGACGGCGGGAGTCTCAATGAGCAGTTCTTC.

V is TRBV28 and J is TRBJ2-7; 12 bases line up with TRBD2. Germline CDR1 and CDR2: MDHEN and SYDVKM. The CDR3 sequence is 13 residues long. With V trimmed by 7 bases and J by 7 bases, 5 bases remained unmatched. CDR3 in amino acids: CASTPLAGGEQYF. In nucleotides, the CDR3 is TGTGCCAGCACCCCCCTAGCGGGAGGGGAGCAGTACTTC.

CDR3 coding DNA: TGCGCCAGCAGCCCGGACAGGGGAAGGGAGACCCAGTACTTC. Its translation: CASSPDRGRETQYF. This chain links TRBV4-1 with TRBJ2-5; 9 bases are a match to TRBD1. Germline CDR1 MGHRA, CDR2 YSYEKL. With V trimmed by 4 bases and J by 5 bases, 5 bases remained unmatched. This CDR3 region has 14 residues.

The chain recombines TRBV7-9 with TRBJ2-2; D remains ambiguous. This CDR3 spans 14 amino acids. Germline loops: CDR1 SEHNR, CDR2 FQNEAQ (reference sequence). Trimming took off 4 bases at V and 3 bases at J, with 9 bases between the two ends. The CDR3 nucleotides read TGTGCCAGCAGCTATGACACCTACACCGGGGAGCTGTTTTTT. This translates into CASSYDTYTGELFF.

This clone was picked up a small number of times. The rearrangement links TRBV9 to TRBJ2-7; weak D call: TRBD2 (7 bases). The V and J ends lost 3 bases and 3 bases respectively, with 19 bases between them. Germline values: CDR1 SGDLS, CDR2 YYNGEE. The CDR3 totals 16 residues. The CDR3 is CASSEGGSSGFYEQYF. The CDR3 region has the DNA TGTGCCAGCAGCGAGGGGGGGTCTAGCGGCTTCTACGAGCAGTACTTC.

The chain uses TRBV5-1 and TRBJ2-1; 8 nucleotides agree with TRBD2. Germline CDR1 reads SGHRS; CDR2 reads YFSETQ. V dropped 0 bases and J dropped 8; count of bases not matched to a gene: 4. This CDR3 spans 14 amino acids. The DNA for the CDR3 is TGCGCCAGCAGCTTGGAAGGACTAGCCGATGAGCAGTTCTTC. Its translation: CASSLEGLADEQFF.

The chain employs TRBV29-1 and TRBJ2-5; 9 bases map to TRBD1. Trimming at V came to 3 bases and at J to 3 bases, leaving 14 bases not matched to a gene. From germline, CDR1 is SQVTM and CDR2 ANQGSEA. CDR3 size: 17 residues. The CDR3 loop is CSVEPGQGASAEETQYF. The CDR3 bases are TGCAGCGTTGAGCCGGGACAGGGAGCTTCCGCGGAAGAGACCCAGTACTTC.

V gene TRBV6-6 combines with J gene TRBJ1-4, with D perhaps TRBD1 (5 bases). Looked up from germline, CDR1 is MNHNY and CDR2 is SVGAGI (reference sequence). Between the trimmed V and J ends, which lost 0 bases and 12 bases, there was a span of 14 bases. The CDR3 extends over 14 amino acids. CDR3 loop: CASSYSRRGNELFF. CDR3 DNA sequence: TGTGCCAGCAGTTACTCAAGACGGGGGAACGAACTGTTTTTT.

The CDR3 reads CASSVGGTEQFF. DNA for the CDR3: TGTGCCAGCAGCGTAGGGGGGACTGAGCAGTTCTTC. V gene TRBV9 combines with J gene TRBJ2-1; TRBD1 or TRBD2 may be the D gene (5 bases each). Germline CDR1 and CDR2: SGDLS and YYNGEE. This CDR3 contains 12 residues. The germline V and J ends were trimmed by 0 bases and 9 bases, with 7 bases remaining between them.

The chain uses TRBV7-2 and TRBJ1-1, with unresolved D. The germline CDR1 and CDR2 sequences are SGHTA and FQGNSA. The CDR3 covers 14 residues. The ends were cut back, 2 bases at V and 1 base at J, with 8 bases in the middle. The CDR3, as DNA: TGTGCCAGCAGCTTAAACGCAGGGAACACTGAAGCTTTCTTT. It yields the protein CASSLNAGNTEAFF.

The chain links TRBV5-1 to TRBJ2-1; the match to TRBD1 covers 7 bases. CDR3 length: 16 amino acids. Germline CDR1 reads SGHRS; CDR2 reads YFSETQ. J gave up 3 bases and V 0 bases, and 6 bases lay outside the gene matches. The CDR3 coding sequence is TGCGCCAGCAGCTTGGTATACGCAGGGGGCTACAATGAGCAGTTCTTC. Translating gives CASSLVYAGGYNEQFF.

Only a few counts were recorded for this clone. The chain couples TRBV29-1 to TRBJ2-7; 8 positions agree with TRBD2. CDR1 and CDR2 (germline): SQVTM, ANQGSEA. Unmatched junction bases numbered 4, after V lost 4 bases and J lost 2 bases. This CDR3 comprises 13 residues. CDR3 coding DNA: TGCAGCGTTGGTGGACTAGCCGCCTACGAGCAGTACTTC. Translation gives CSVGGLAAYEQYF.

V is TRBV29-1 and J is TRBJ2-1, with D perhaps TRBD1 (8 bases). Germline CDR1 and CDR2: SQVTM and ANQGSEA. The CDR3 sequence is 13 residues long. The CDR3 protein is CTAGGAGVHEQFF. DNA of the CDR3: TGCACCGCAGGGGGCGCGGGAGTTCATGAGCAGTTCTTC.

This rearrangement joins TRBV4-1 to TRBJ2-3, with 9 bases lining up with TRBD1. The J segment lost 2 bases and the V segment lost 4 bases, leaving 10 bases of the junction unmatched. The CDR3 runs to 17 residues. Germline CDR1 and CDR2: MGHRA and YSYEKL. CDR3 residues: CASSPTSGTGITDTQYF. In DNA form, the CDR3 reads TGCGCCAGCAGCCCTACCTCCGGGACAGGGATCACAGATACGCAGTATTTT.

A single count supports this clone. The chain joins TRBV6-1 to TRBJ1-1; TRBD1 is a possible D gene (5 bases). V lost 9 bases and J lost 8, with 10 bases in between. The CDR3 spans 10 residues. Germline CDR1 is MNHNS and CDR2 is SASEGT. CDR3 DNA sequence: TGTGCCAGTGTCAGGGCCGAAGCTTTCTTT. It codes for CASVRAEAFF.

This chain uses TRBV6-1 with TRBJ2-5; no firm D call. Germline CDR1 reads MNHNS; CDR2 reads SASEGT. V was pared by 8 bases and J by 7 bases, with 8 bases between. The CDR3 runs 10 residues. The CDR3 DNA reads TGTGCCAGCGTTGGGATGACCCAGTACTTC. It codes for CASVGMTQYF.

This clone was recorded a few times. This chain connects TRBV29-1 to TRBJ2-2; D call uncertain. The germline V gene encodes CDR1 SQVTM and CDR2 ANQGSEA. Trimming shortened V by 4 bases and J by 3 bases, and 9 bases separated the two germline ends. The CDR3 covers 13 residues. CDR3: CSVVGEDTGELFF. DNA of the CDR3: TGCAGCGTTGTTGGTGAGGACACCGGGGAGCTGTTTTTT.

The V gene is TRBV11-2, the J gene TRBJ2-7; 7 bases match TRBD2. Germline trimming cut 0 bases from V and 4 bases from J; bases unmatched to any gene: 3. Germline lookup yields CDR1 SGHAT and CDR2 FQNNGV. The CDR3 runs to 14 residues. The CDR3 DNA follows: TGTGCCAGCAGCTTAGACTCTAGCGGATACGAGCAGTACTTC. This encodes CASSLDSSGYEQYF. The complete variable domain, with remaining parts taken from reference TRBV11-2 and TRBJ2-7, reads EAGVAQSPRYKIIEKRQSVAFWCNPISGHATLYWYQQILGQGPKLLIQFQNNGVVDDSQLPKDRFSAERLKGVDSTLKIQPAKLEDSAVYLCASSLDSSGYEQYFGPGTRLTVT.

This clone was observed a few times. The chain joins TRBV5-4 to TRBJ2-6; no clear D gene. The germline CDR1 and CDR2 sequences are SGHNT and YYREEE (reference sequence). The CDR3 covers 12 residues. V was trimmed by 6 bases and J by 3 bases, leaving 4 bases between them. The CDR3 region is CASTFGANVLTF. The CDR3 DNA reads as TGTGCCAGCACCTTTGGGGCCAACGTCCTGACTTTC.

This clone was counted a few times. The V gene is TRBV29-1, the J gene TRBJ2-1; possibly TRBD2 for D (5 bases). In germline, CDR1 is SQVTM, CDR2 ANQGSEA. Trimming took 4 bases from V and 0 from J, leaving 10 bases between them. CDR3 size: 14 residues. The CDR3 sequence is CSVGSSVSYNEQFF. The CDR3 nucleotides are TGCAGCGTTGGTAGTAGCGTCTCCTACAATGAGCAGTTCTTC.